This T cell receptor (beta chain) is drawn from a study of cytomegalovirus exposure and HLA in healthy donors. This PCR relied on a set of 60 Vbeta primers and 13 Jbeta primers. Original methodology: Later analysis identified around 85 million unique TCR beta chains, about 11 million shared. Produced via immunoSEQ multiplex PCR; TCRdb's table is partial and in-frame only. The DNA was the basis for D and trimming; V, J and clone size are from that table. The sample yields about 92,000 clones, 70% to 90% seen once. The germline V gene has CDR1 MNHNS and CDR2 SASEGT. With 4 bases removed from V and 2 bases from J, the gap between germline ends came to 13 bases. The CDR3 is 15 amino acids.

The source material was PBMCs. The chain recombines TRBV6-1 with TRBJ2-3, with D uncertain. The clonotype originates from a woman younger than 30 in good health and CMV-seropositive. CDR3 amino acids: CASSVELANTDTQYF. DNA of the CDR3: TGTGCCAGCAGTGTTGAGCTTGCGAACACAGATACGCAGTATTTT.